This record looks at one TCR beta chain sequence and its context. Its target is unknown. The sample belongs to a study of CD4+ T cells in melanoma. Study-wide results and caveats: Reportedly, melanoma neoantigen-specific CD4+ T cells showed varied differentiation states.

Trimming left V 6 bases short and J 1 base short, with 1 base between. Germline V gives CDR1 SNHLY, CDR2 FYNNEI. CDR3 length equals 10 residues. TCRdb's table, derived via immunoSEQ multiplex PCR, lists solely in-frame clones and lacks some. The sample records about 21,000 clones, roughly four fifths being singletons. This clonotype was sampled from a human donor with melanoma. V gene TRBV2 combines with J gene TRBJ2-7; D is unclear. Material: cells from a culture (not recorded whether cultured in vitro). The DNA for the CDR3 is TGTGCCAGCAGGTCCTACGAGCAGTACTTC. Translated: CASRSYEQYF. The variable domain in full, with the rest retrieved from reference TRBV2 and TRBJ2-7, is EPEVTQTPSHQVTQMGQEVILRCVPISNHLYFYWYRQILGQKVEFLVSFYNNEISEKSEIFDDQFSVERPDGSNFTLKIRSTKLEDSAMYFCASRSYEQYFGPGTRLTVT.